The T cell receptor (beta chain) described here comes from a study of T cells after yellow fever vaccination. For this clonotype: Its matching antigen is unknown.

This CDR3 region has 14 residues. Per the germline V gene, CDR1 is MNHNS and CDR2 is SASEGT. Trimming at V came to 4 bases and at J to 7 bases, leaving 5 bases not matched to a gene. General study points: At around 96% for CD4 and over 80% for CD8, most primary-vaccination clones showed up again after the booster.

From the 5' RACE reads, TCRdb called clonotypes with MiXCR, one entry per CDR3 protein. The sample carries 280,000 or so distinct CDR3 sequences, around 8.6% recorded once. The chain has TRBV6-1 and TRBJ1-5; 9 positions match TRBD1. This clonotype was sampled from a man between 18 and 29 years old who received the YFV17D yellow fever vaccine. Sequences were derived from CD4+ T cells sorted from PBMCs, sampled 5 days after the yellow fever booster vaccination. CDR3 sequence reads: CASSVDRGRQPQHF. As DNA, the CDR3 is TGTGCCAGCAGTGTGGACAGGGGCCGACAGCCCCAGCATTTT.